This entry concerns a single T cell receptor (beta chain). The antigen it recognizes is unknown. One base away there is no much larger clone; base qualities are not given. The sample originates from a study of blood T cell repertoires in COVID-19 (dated by TCRdb to 2020 to 2022). In the study overall: Samples from collaborators originated in the United States, Italy and Spain and spanned both the acute and convalescent phases of COVID-19. The material from the prospective study consisted of cDNA or gDNA derived from T cells, B-cell-depleted T cells, or PBMCs. Deeply sampled blood TCRbeta repertoires from subjects exposed to, actively infected with, or recovered from COVID-19 were included in the dataset. The repertoires were made available in a free public database intended to serve as a resource for research on the immune response to SARS-CoV-2. Samples were obtained from the ongoing ImmuneRACE study (first 160 participants) and from over a thousand subjects provided by 6 global collaborators. Nearly every sample came with metadata listing a de-identified subject ID, COVID-19 status, age in years and sex. Where available, HLA class I and class II types were obtained from metadata supplied by the sample provider rather than from assay-based typing.

The immunoSEQ Assay, a bias-controlled multiplex PCR, was used to amplify TCRbeta CDR3 regions from genomic DNA. Under the source paper's analysis protocol: The number of nucleated cells in each sample was estimated by amplification of reference gene primers within the assay. To quantify the absolute abundance of each unique TCRbeta CDR3 rearrangement, sequence reads were collapsed and filtered. Productive Simpson clonality was computed per sample as the square root of Simpson's diversity index over productive rearrangements. TCRdb re-hosts the immuneACCESS table, in-frame sequences only. Its copies lack some clones; in the studies checked, an unresolved V gene accounts for under half of them, and the cause for the rest is not known. V, J and clone size are those of that table, while D and trimming were read from the DNA. Recorded for this sample are some 150,000 clones; about 87% of them occurred a single time. 40% to 55% of the sample is held by the ten biggest clonotypes.

Collaborating institutions collected whole blood in K2EDTA tubes following their own protocols. For TCRbeta analysis, collaborator samples were shipped as frozen whole blood, as isolated PBMCs, or as DNA extracted from either sample type. CDR1 and CDR2, looked up from the germline V gene, are SGHNT and YENEEA. V trim: 0 bases; J trim: 2 bases; unmatched bases: 4. The CDR3 starts with the cysteine, ends with the phenylalanine, and has 16 residues. This entry keeps only the CDR3 DNA: 48 bases, framed from base 1. The investigation overall reported the following: Clinical and demographic metadata were provided uncurated, with the amount varying by source and participant.

Specimen: peripheral blood. The receptor was derived from a human donor in a cohort sampled during active COVID-19. The sequence is built from TRBV11-3 and TRBJ2-1; TRBD2 matches 7 bases in the middle. The nucleotide sequence is given as TGTGCCAGCAGCTTAGATGCGGGAGTGGCCTACAATGAGCAGTTCTTC. It translates as CASSLDAGVAYNEQFF.